This T cell receptor beta chain was recorded in a study of CD8 T cells in ankylosing spondylitis. Study-wide results and caveats: Earlier authors reported some of these motif variants in reactive arthritis synovial fluid and blood. Blood from ankylosing spondylitis patients appeared to carry a characteristic roughly 8-variant TCR beta motif. As reported, disease-linked clones showed significant enrichment in matched ankylosing spondylitis synovial fluid. As for the disease-linked clones, they showed a CD8+ phenotype and occurred at relatively low frequencies in peripheral blood.

In making TCR beta libraries, quantitative 5'-RACE with molecular barcodes was used. TCRdb re-derived calls from the 5' RACE reads in MiXCR, one entry per CDR3 protein. Here the sample spans more than 600,000 distinct CDR3 sequences, 19% being singletons. The CDR3 runs to 16 residues. For this clonotype: Its specificity is not known.

Sequencing was done on a sample of blood, either unsorted or a sorted T cell fraction (not recorded which). The clonotype comes from a male donor with ankylosing spondylitis. The chain carries TRBV21-1 and TRBJ2-1. TRBV21-1 has pseudogene status. As DNA, the CDR3 is TGTGCCAGCAGCAAAAGGTCTAAGAGCTCCTACAATGAGCAGTTCTTC. Its translation is CASSKRSKSSYNEQFF.